This T cell receptor beta chain was sequenced for a study of cytomegalovirus exposure and HLA in healthy donors. Overall study context: Inside one of the first data releases sat around 86 million unique TCRs taken from HLA-typed donors. Of the donors genotyped, several hundred in all, 65% to 90% fell in the Caucasian-associated ancestry cluster.

Study-wide findings and caveats: Cytomegalovirus-associated TCR beta chains were listed, numbering 164. The study dropped some indistinguishable V segments, TRBV6-2 and TRBV6-3 among them.

V dropped 2 bases and J dropped 3 bases, with 11 bases sitting between them. This CDR3 contains 15 residues. Germline CDR1 reads SGHNT; CDR2 reads YYREEE (reference sequence). This clone was seen only once. Its target is not known. In the PCR, 60 Vbeta and 13 Jbeta primers were used. Some clones are missing from TCRdb's copy, which holds only in-frame ones; the method was immunoSEQ multiplex PCR. The sample shows around 280,000 clones, about 90% of them seen only once. The rearrangement uses TRBV5-4 and TRBJ2-2; weak D call: TRBD1 (6 bases). The source of this sequence is a woman between 18 and 30 years old in good health and CMV-seronegative. Sample: PBMCs. In DNA form, the CDR3 reads TGTGCCAGCAGCTTTAAACAGGGTTACACCGGGGAGCTGTTTTTT. Translating gives CASSFKQGYTGELFF. Drawing the rest from reference TRBV5-4 and TRBJ2-2, the complete variable domain is ETGVTQSPTHLIKTRGQQVTLRCSSQSGHNTVSWYQQALGQGPQFIFQYYREEENGRGNFPPRFSGLQFPNYSSELNVNALELDDSALYLCASSFKQGYTGELFFGEGSRLTVL.